This T cell receptor (beta chain) is from a study of blood T cell repertoires in COVID-19. At the level of the study: Samples representing acute and convalescent COVID-19 were sourced from the United States, Italy and Spain. T cells, B-cell-depleted T cells, or PBMCs supplied cDNA or gDNA.

The CDR3 contains 15 residues. Trimming took 4 bases from V and 9 from J; bases not matched to a gene: 13. Germline CDR1 and CDR2: KGHSH and LQKENI. Enrollees, about 18 to 89 years old, lived in roughly 24 US areas. TCRdb's copy holds only in-frame clones and misses some; the assay was immunoSEQ multiplex PCR. The sample holds around 240,000 clones, 80% to 90% seen once. Sequenced sample: PBMCs or T cells enriched from blood (not recorded which). This clonotype was obtained from a woman in her forties or fifties who had recovered from COVID-19. The J gene is TRBJ2-3, the V gene TRBV18, with 7 bases that match TRBD1. CDR3 protein: CASSRPTGPPWTQYF. CDR3 nucleotide sequence: TGTGCCAGCTCACGCCCGACAGGGCCTCCCTGGACGCAGTATTTT.